The entry below gives a single T cell receptor (beta chain) sequence along with its context. Its target is not known. Three pembrolizumab responders had their TCRs sequenced. Data came from immunoSEQ multiplex PCR; TCRdb stores just in-frame clones and leaves some out. The table lists some 25,000 clones, 65% to 85% of them singletons. This specimen comes from a study of PD-1 blockade in mismatch repair-deficient tumors. About the research overall: All were previously treated, progressing patients with around eleven mismatch repair-deficient cancer types.

Between the trimmed V and J ends, which lost 0 bases and 0 bases, there was a span of 10 bases. CDR3 size: 16 residues. The germline gives CDR1 MGHRA, CDR2 YSYEKL. Study results and caveats: Tumor-resident clones, often undetectable pretreatment in blood, expanded then contracted after pembrolizumab.

This chain joins TRBV4-1 and TRBJ2-3, with D tentatively TRBD2 (6 bases). This material consisted of PBMCs, taken before pembrolizumab treatment. The sequence derives from an adult with mismatch repair-deficient cancer. The CDR3 DNA sequence: TGCGCCAGCAGCCAAGATGGTAGCGGAAGCACAGATACGCAGTATTTT. Translated, it gives CASSQDGSGSTDTQYF.